These 18 T cell receptor beta chains share one sample of origin, sequenced in a study of a mutant IDH1 vaccine in newly diagnosed glioma (dated by TCRdb to about 2021). These TCRs are of unknown antigen specificity. The sample's time point label, decoded: week 35, safety follow-up. Each vaccine dose, consisting of 300 ug of a 20-mer mutant IDH1 peptide in Montanide, was administered subcutaneously with topical imiquimod. The method was the immunoSEQ multiplex PCR assay. TCRdb stores this immuneACCESS table with in-frame sequences only. Part of the clones is absent; in the studies checked, under half of the shortfall reflects unresolved V genes, and no reason is known for the rest. For this sample there are tens of thousands of clones; approximately 86% appear just once. About 2% of the sample rests with the top ten. Sequenced material: PBMCs, taken from a glioma patient whose treatment included an IDH1 peptide vaccine. The receptors shown here come from a man aged 25 to 40 with glioma.

V is TRBV10-3 and J is TRBJ2-2; TRBD1 matches 8 bases. Germline V gene lookup returns CDR1 ENHRY and CDR2 SYGVKD. The junction had 11 bases not matched to a gene; V was cut back by 7 bases and J by 7 bases. The CDR3 runs 15 residues. The CDR3 bases are TGTGCCATCATCGATTTTGACAGGGGCCTCGGGGAGCTGTTTTTT. Translating it yields CAIIDFDRGLGELFF.

The chain uses TRBV7-2 and TRBJ2-1; D is unclear. The ends were cut back, 0 bases at V and 0 bases at J, with 6 bases in the middle. The CDR3 has 15 amino acids. The V gene's germline CDR1 is SGHTA and CDR2 FQGNSA. The CDR3 reads CASSLAANSYNEQFF. CDR3 sequence (DNA): TGTGCCAGCAGCTTAGCGGCTAACTCCTACAATGAGCAGTTCTTC.

This clone was observed many times. The V gene is TRBV6-6, the J gene TRBJ1-1; 12 bases are a match to TRBD1. The germline CDR1 and CDR2 sequences are MNHNY and SVGAGI (reference sequence). J was trimmed by 4 bases and V by 6 bases; bases with no gene match: 6. The CDR3 spans 15 residues. CDR3 region: CASSEQGQGATEAFF. DNA of the CDR3: TGTGCCAGCAGCGAACAGGGACAGGGGGCCACTGAAGCTTTCTTT.

The rearrangement links TRBV27 to TRBJ2-5; 8 bases fit TRBD2. This CDR3 spans 16 amino acids. Germline values: CDR1 MNHEY, CDR2 SMNVEV (reference sequence). Germline trimming cut 7 bases from V and 4 bases from J; bases unmatched to any gene: 14. CDR3 bases: TGTGCCAGCAAATCGTGGGCGCGGGGGGCGGGAGAGACCCAGTACTTC. As protein: CASKSWARGAGETQYF.

The chain joins TRBV30 to TRBJ1-2, with 8 bases that match TRBD1. V gave up 3 bases and J gave up 5 bases; unmatched junction bases: 5. The germline gives CDR1 GTSNPN, CDR2 SVGIG (reference sequence). CDR3 length: 13 amino acids. The CDR3 DNA sequence: TGTGCCTGGAGCTTGGGACAGGAGTATGGCTACACCTTC. It translates to CAWSLGQEYGYTF. Filled out from reference TRBV30 and TRBJ1-2, the complete variable domain reads SQTIHQWPATLVQPVGSPLSLECTVEGTSNPNLYWYRQAAGRGLQLLFYSVGIGQISSEVPQNLSASRPQDRQFILSSKKLLLSDSGFYLCAWSLGQEYGYTFGSGTRLTVV.

The chain combines TRBV28 with TRBJ2-5, with D possibly TRBD2 on 6 matching bases. Trimming took off 3 bases at V and 4 bases at J, with 9 bases between the two ends. CDR1 is MDHEN, CDR2 SYDVKM, per germline. The CDR3 totals 13 residues. CDR3 residues: CASSLGGGETQYF. CDR3 bases: TGTGCCAGCAGTTTGGGGGGTGGAGAGACCCAGTACTTC.

V gene TRBV28 combines with J gene TRBJ1-4; no firm D call. The V gene lost 2 bases and the J gene lost 3 bases, with 7 bases spanning the gap. This CDR3 has 14 amino acids. Germline V lookup: CDR1 MDHEN, CDR2 SYDVKM. The CDR3, as DNA: TGTGCCAGCAGTTTAGATCGATCTAATGAAAAACTGTTTTTT. Amino acids: CASSLDRSNEKLFF.

The chain joins TRBV27 to TRBJ2-1; a possible D gene is TRBD2 (7 bases). The ends were cut back, 3 bases at V and 3 bases at J, with 18 bases in the middle. The CDR3 loop spans 17 amino acids. Germline CDR1 reads MNHEY; CDR2 reads SMNVEV (reference sequence). CDR3 region: CASSLATGREDYNEQFF. CDR3 coding DNA: TGTGCCAGCAGTTTGGCTACAGGGAGGGAGGACTACAATGAGCAGTTCTTC.

DNA for the CDR3: TGTGCCAGTAGTAGGACAGGGTGGGACATTCAGTACTTC. Encoded protein: CASSRTGWDIQYF. The V gene is TRBV19, the J gene TRBJ2-4; 8 positions match TRBD1. CDR1 and CDR2 (germline): LNHDA, SQIVND (reference sequence). The CDR3 contains 13 residues. V trimming: 4 bases; J trimming: 8 bases; junction bases outside the gene matches: 4.

The rearrangement uses TRBV9 and TRBJ2-2; D gene ambiguous. Trimming cost V 1 base and J 4 bases, with 2 bases left between them. Germline V lookup: CDR1 SGDLS, CDR2 YYNGEE. The CDR3 loop spans 12 amino acids. The CDR3 sequence: CASSVSTGELFF. CDR3 sequence (DNA): TGTGCCAGCAGCGTAAGCACCGGGGAGCTGTTTTTT. Full variable domain (missing parts from reference TRBV9 and TRBJ2-2): DSGVTQTPKHLITATGQRVTLRCSPRSGDLSVYWYQQSLDQGLQFLIQYYNGEERAKGNILERFSAQQFPDLHSELNLSSLELGDSALYFCASSVSTGELFFGEGSRLTVL.

The CDR3 is CASSSNRGDGEKLFF. CDR3 in DNA: TGTGCCAGCAGTAGTAACAGGGGAGACGGGGAAAAACTGTTTTTT. The genes are TRBV28 and TRBJ1-4; TRBD1 agrees at 7 bases. J gave up 8 bases and V 5 bases, and 11 bases lay outside the gene matches. Germline CDR1 and CDR2: MDHEN and SYDVKM. The CDR3 is 15 amino acids.

The rearrangement joins TRBV5-1 to TRBJ2-3, with a possible D match to TRBD1 (6 bases). V lost 4 bases to trimming and J lost 2 bases, with 20 bases between them. CDR3 length equals 17 residues. Per the germline V gene, CDR1 is SGHRS and CDR2 is YFSETQ. The DNA of the CDR3 is TGCGCCAGCAGCCGGGGCAGGGGTTACTCAAACACAGATACGCAGTATTTT. Translated, it gives CASSRGRGYSNTDTQYF.

V and J are TRBV28 and TRBJ2-4; 7 bases are a match to TRBD2. The CDR3 has 17 amino acids. The germline V gene has CDR1 MDHEN and CDR2 SYDVKM. Trimming took 2 bases from V and 1 from J; bases not matched to a gene: 8. CDR3 sequence (DNA): TGTGCCAGCAGTTTAGGAATGGGAGGGTCGGCCAAAAACATTCAGTACTTC. Protein: CASSLGMGGSAKNIQYF.

The V and J genes are TRBV5-4 and TRBJ1-1, with D perhaps TRBD1 (6 bases). V lost 5 bases to trimming and J lost 11 bases, with 19 bases between them. The CDR3 sequence is 13 residues long. Looked up from germline, CDR1 is SGHNT and CDR2 is YYREEE (reference sequence). The CDR3 coding sequence is TGTGCCAGCAGTTCCGGGGGCAGGGCGGGTGCTTTCTTT. Its translation: CASSSGGRAGAFF.

The chain links TRBV11-2 to TRBJ1-1; no firm D call. Germline V CDR1 and CDR2: SGHAT, FQNNGV. Trimming stripped 5 bases from V and 4 bases from J, with 14 bases between. This CDR3 comprises 14 residues. CDR3 in DNA: TGTGCCAGCAGCCGGTTAGCGGGGTTCACTGAAGCTTTCTTT. It specifies CASSRLAGFTEAFF.

The chain has TRBV5-1 and TRBJ2-7; no reliable D call. CDR3 length equals 13 residues. V lost 1 base and J 6 bases, leaving 11 bases between the germline ends. From germline, CDR1 is SGHRS and CDR2 YFSETQ. CDR3 residues: CASSLNGWSEQYF. CDR3 bases: TGCGCCAGCAGCTTGAATGGGTGGTCCGAGCAGTACTTC.

This clone was observed a handful of times. The rearrangement links TRBV29-1 to TRBJ2-5, with D perhaps TRBD2 (5 bases). Germline values: CDR1 SQVTM, CDR2 ANQGSEA. V was trimmed by 3 bases and J by 5 bases, leaving 19 bases between them. The CDR3 extends over 15 amino acids. CDR3 DNA: TGCAGCGTTGACCCTCACGGTCGTCCGGGGGAGACCCAGTACTTC. Translated: CSVDPHGRPGETQYF.

The chain carries TRBV9 and TRBJ2-1; D possibly uses TRBD1 or TRBD2 (5 bases each). The length of the CDR3 is 14 residues. Trimming took 0 bases from V and 8 from J, leaving 12 bases between them. The germline CDR1 and CDR2 sequences are SGDLS and YYNGEE. The CDR3 bases are TGTGCCAGCAGCGTAGCTACTGGGGGACATGAGCAGTTCTTC. Translated: CASSVATGGHEQFF. The full variable domain, rest sourced from reference TRBV9 and TRBJ2-1, is DSGVTQTPKHLITATGQRVTLRCSPRSGDLSVYWYQQSLDQGLQFLIQYYNGEERAKGNILERFSAQQFPDLHSELNLSSLELGDSALYFCASSVATGGHEQFFGPGTRLTVL.